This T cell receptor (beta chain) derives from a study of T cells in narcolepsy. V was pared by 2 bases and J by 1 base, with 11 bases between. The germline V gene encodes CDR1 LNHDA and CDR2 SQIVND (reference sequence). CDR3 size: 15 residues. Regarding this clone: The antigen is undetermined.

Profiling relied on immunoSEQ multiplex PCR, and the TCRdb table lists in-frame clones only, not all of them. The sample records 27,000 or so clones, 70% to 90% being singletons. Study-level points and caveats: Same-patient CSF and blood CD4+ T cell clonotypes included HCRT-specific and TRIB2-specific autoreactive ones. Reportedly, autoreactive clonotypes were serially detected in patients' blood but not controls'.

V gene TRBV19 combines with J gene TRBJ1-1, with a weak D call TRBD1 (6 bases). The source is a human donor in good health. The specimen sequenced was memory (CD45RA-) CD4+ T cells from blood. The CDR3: CASSIRGAENTEAFF. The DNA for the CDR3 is TGTGCCAGTAGTATACGGGGGGCGGAGAACACTGAAGCTTTCTTT.